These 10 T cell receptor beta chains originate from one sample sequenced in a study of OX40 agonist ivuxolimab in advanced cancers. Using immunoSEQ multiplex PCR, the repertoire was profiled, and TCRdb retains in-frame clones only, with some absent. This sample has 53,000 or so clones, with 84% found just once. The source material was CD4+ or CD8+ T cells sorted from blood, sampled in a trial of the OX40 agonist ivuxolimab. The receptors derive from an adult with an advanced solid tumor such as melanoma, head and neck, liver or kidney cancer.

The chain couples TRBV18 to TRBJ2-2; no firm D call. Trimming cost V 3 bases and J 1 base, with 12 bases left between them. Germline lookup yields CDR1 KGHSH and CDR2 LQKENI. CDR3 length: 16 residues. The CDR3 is CASSPGSSKNTGELFF. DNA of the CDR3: TGTGCCAGCTCACCTGGTTCTAGTAAGAACACCGGGGAGCTGTTTTTT.

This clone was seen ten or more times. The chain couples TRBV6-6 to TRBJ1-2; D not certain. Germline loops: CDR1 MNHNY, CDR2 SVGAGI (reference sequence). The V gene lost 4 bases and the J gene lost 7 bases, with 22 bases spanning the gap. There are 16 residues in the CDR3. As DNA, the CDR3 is TGTGCCAGCAGTTCAGCCGGGGTGTCAACCTCCCCTGGCTACACCTTC. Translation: CASSSAGVSTSPGYTF.

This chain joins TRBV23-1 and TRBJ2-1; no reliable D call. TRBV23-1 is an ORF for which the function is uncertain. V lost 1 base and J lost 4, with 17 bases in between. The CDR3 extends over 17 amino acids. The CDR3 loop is CASSQYPTLGSYNEQFF. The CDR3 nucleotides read TGCGCCAGCAGTCAATATCCGACCTTGGGTTCTTACAATGAGCAGTTCTTC.

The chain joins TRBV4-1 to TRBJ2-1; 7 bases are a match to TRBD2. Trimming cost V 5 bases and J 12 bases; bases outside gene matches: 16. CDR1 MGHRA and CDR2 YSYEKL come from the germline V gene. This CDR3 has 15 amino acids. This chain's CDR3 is CASSTLPGGQFRQFF. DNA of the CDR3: TGCGCCAGCAGCACCCTCCCGGGAGGACAATTTAGGCAGTTCTTC.

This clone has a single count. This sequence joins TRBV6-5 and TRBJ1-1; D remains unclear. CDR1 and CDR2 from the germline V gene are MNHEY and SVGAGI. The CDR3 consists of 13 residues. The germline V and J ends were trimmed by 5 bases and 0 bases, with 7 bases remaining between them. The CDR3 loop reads CASSTVLNTEAFF. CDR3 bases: TGTGCCAGCAGTACGGTCCTGAACACTGAAGCTTTCTTT.

In nucleotides, the CDR3 is TGTGCCAGCAGTCCTGGAAGACAGGGGGCGGAAGCTTTCTTT. Residues: CASSPGRQGAEAFF. This sequence joins TRBV9 and TRBJ1-1, with 10 bases that match TRBD1. Per germline, CDR1 SGDLS and CDR2 YYNGEE. This CDR3 is built from 14 residues. V shed 5 bases, J shed 8 bases, and the junction held 9 bases outside the gene matches.

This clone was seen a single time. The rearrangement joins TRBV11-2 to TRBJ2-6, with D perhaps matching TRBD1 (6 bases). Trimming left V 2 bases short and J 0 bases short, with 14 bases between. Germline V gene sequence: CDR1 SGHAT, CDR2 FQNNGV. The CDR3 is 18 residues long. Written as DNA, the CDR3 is TGTGCCAGCAGCTTATACGGGACATCTTTCTCTGGGGCCAACGTCCTGACTTTC. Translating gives CASSLYGTSFSGANVLTF.

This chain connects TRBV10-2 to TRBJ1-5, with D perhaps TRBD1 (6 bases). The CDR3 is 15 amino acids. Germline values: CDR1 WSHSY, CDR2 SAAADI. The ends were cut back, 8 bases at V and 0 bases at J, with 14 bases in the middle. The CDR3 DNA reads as TGCGCCAGCCAACAGGGACGTTATAGCAATCAGCCCCAGCATTTT. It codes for CASQQGRYSNQPQHF.

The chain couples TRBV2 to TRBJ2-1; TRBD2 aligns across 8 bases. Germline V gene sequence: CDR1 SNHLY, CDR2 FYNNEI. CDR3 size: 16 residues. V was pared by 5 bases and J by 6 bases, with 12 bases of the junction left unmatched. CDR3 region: CASSKEISGNPNEQFF. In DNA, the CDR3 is TGTGCCAGCAGTAAAGAAATTAGCGGGAACCCCAATGAGCAGTTCTTC. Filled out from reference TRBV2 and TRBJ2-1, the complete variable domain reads EPEVTQTPSHQVTQMGQEVILRCVPISNHLYFYWYRQILGQKVEFLVSFYNNEISEKSEIFDDQFSVERPDGSNFTLKIRSTKLEDSAMYFCASSKEISGNPNEQFFGPGTRLTVL.

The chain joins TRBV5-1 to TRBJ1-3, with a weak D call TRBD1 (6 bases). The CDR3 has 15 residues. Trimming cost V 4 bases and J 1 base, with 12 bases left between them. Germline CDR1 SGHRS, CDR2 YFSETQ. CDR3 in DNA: TGCGCCAGCAGCCTGGAACAGGGATCTGGAAACACCATATATTTT. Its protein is CASSLEQGSGNTIYF.